This is a list of T cell receptor beta chains from one sample in a study of T-cell reconstitution after alpha-beta-depleted transplantation in children. TCRdb independently ran MiXCR on the PCR reads; one entry per CDR3 protein. Among around 440,000 distinct CDR3 sequences listed, 10% were seen once. This material consisted of PBMCs, taken before TCRalphabeta/CD19-depleted stem cell transplant. The receptors were gathered from a child aged 2 to 10 with inherited bone marrow failure, due to receive a stem cell transplant. CDR3s include the opening cysteine and the closing phenylalanine or tryptophan. D genes are given only for firm matches. Some rows mark clone size as missing; the rest say once, few, many or name a class of expanded clone.

NA | NA | TRBJ2-3 | TRBV7-8 | CASSLAILAEWQDTQYF | TGTGCCAGCAGCTTAGCGATATTAGCGGAGTGGCAAGATACGCAGTATTTT
many | TRBD2 | TRBJ2-7 | TRBV27 | CASSFSPRGDHEQYF | TGTGCCAGCAGTTTCTCTCCACGGGGGGACCACGAGCAGTACTTC
many | NA | TRBJ1-3 | TRBV12-3/TRBV12-4 | CASSLRLAGPVSGNTIYF | TGTGCCAGCAGTTTAAGATTGGCAGGGCCCGTCTCTGGAAACACCATATATTTT
few | NA | TRBJ2-3 | TRBV20-1 | CSARDPQHVDTQYF | TGCAGTGCTAGAGATCCCCAACACGTAGATACGCAGTATTTT
NA | NA | TRBJ2-7 | TRBV27 | CASSFSIGFIAYEQYF | TGTGCCAGCAGTTTTTCTATAGGGTTTATCGCCTACGAGCAGTACTTC
many | TRBD1 | TRBJ1-5 | TRBV2 | CASRGADRTLRPQHF | TGTGCCAGCAGGGGGGCGGACAGGACCCTTCGGCCCCAGCATTTT
many | TRBD1 | TRBJ1-1 | TRBV20-1 | CSARGDSMNTEAFF | TGCAGTGCTAGAGGGGACAGTATGAACACTGAAGCTTTCTTT
many | NA | TRBJ2-3 | TRBV19 | CASSIYSPADTQYF | TGTGCCAGTAGTATATACAGCCCGGCAGATACGCAGTATTTT
many | NA | TRBJ2-2 | TRBV4-3 | CASSPRQYTGELFF | TGCGCCAGCAGCCCCCGACAGTACACCGGGGAGCTGTTTTTT
many | NA | TRBJ1-4 | TRBV12-3/TRBV12-4 | CASSSVNEKLFF | TGTGCCAGCAGTTCGGTTAATGAAAAACTGTTTTTT
many | NA | TRBJ1-1 | TRBV9 | CASSVGPHTTEAFF | TGTGCCAGCAGCGTAGGGCCACACACCACTGAAGCTTTCTTT
NA | TRBD1 | TRBJ1-4 | TRBV7-9 | CASSRNRGTNEKLFF | TGTGCCAGCAGCCGCAACAGGGGGACTAATGAAAAACTGTTTTTT
many | NA | TRBJ1-2 | TRBV9 | CASSVGSATDEGGYGYTF | TGTGCCAGCAGCGTAGGGAGCGCTACCGATGAGGGTGGCTATGGCTACACCTTC
NA | NA | TRBJ1-5 | TRBV5-5 | CASSLARAGQPQHF | TGTGCCAGCAGCTTGGCCAGGGCGGGTCAGCCCCAGCATTTT
NA | NA | TRBJ1-5 | TRBV4-1 | CASSQSGYGQPQHF | TGCGCCAGCAGCCAATCAGGGTACGGTCAGCCCCAGCATTTT
many | NA | TRBJ1-1 | TRBV7-9 | CASSRESLNTEAFF | TGTGCCAGCAGCCGGGAGTCCCTGAACACTGAAGCTTTCTTT
few | TRBD2 | TRBJ2-2 | TRBV27 | CASGSRWGGNTGELFF | TGTGCCAGCGGATCCCGATGGGGGGGGAACACCGGGGAGCTGTTTTTT
many | NA | TRBJ2-1 | TRBV28 | CASSPGVYYNEQFF | TGTGCCAGCAGCCCGGGAGTTTACTACAATGAGCAGTTCTTC
many | NA | TRBJ2-2 | TRBV24-1 | CATSDFQDRRVGELFF | TGTGCCACCAGTGATTTTCAGGACAGGAGGGTCGGGGAGCTGTTTTTT
many | NA | TRBJ1-6 | TRBV13 | CASSFGPERGPLHF | TGTGCCAGCAGCTTCGGCCCAGAAAGAGGGCCCCTCCACTTT
NA | TRBD2 | TRBJ2-5 | TRBV12-3/TRBV12-4 | CASRARLAGEETQYF | TGTGCCAGCCGAGCCAGACTAGCGGGAGAGGAGACCCAGTACTTC
NA | NA | TRBJ2-7 | TRBV30 | CAWSNRGGTEQYF | TGTGCCTGGAGTAACAGGGGAGGGACCGAGCAGTACTTC
many | NA | TRBJ2-3 | TRBV5-1 | CASSFFGSRGTDTQYF | TGCGCCAGCAGCTTTTTTGGGTCGCGCGGCACAGATACGCAGTATTTT
few | TRBD1 | TRBJ1-2 | TRBV6-6 | CASSVTGEYGYTF | TGTGCCAGCAGTGTTACAGGGGAGTATGGCTACACCTTC
many | TRBD1 | TRBJ1-1 | TRBV10-3 | CAISSRDRGEAFF | TGTGCCATCAGCTCCCGGGACAGGGGTGAGGCTTTCTTT
few | NA | TRBJ1-5 | TRBV5-5 | CASSLEGGTVQPQHF | TGTGCCAGCAGCTTGGAGGGGGGTACGGTTCAGCCCCAGCATTTT
once | NA | TRBJ2-2 | TRBV19 | CASSIGNTWELFF | TGTGCCAGTAGTATAGGTAACACCTGGGAGCTGTTTTTT
many | NA | TRBJ2-1 | TRBV4-1 | CASSPQIYNEQFF | TGCGCCAGCAGCCCGCAGATCTACAATGAGCAGTTCTTC
many | NA | TRBJ2-7 | TRBV20-1 | CSAHPGLPSYEQYF | TGCAGTGCCCACCCGGGGCTCCCATCCTACGAGCAGTACTTC
few | TRBD1 | TRBJ1-6 | TRBV15 | CATSAGQGFSPLHF | TGTGCCACCAGCGCGGGACAGGGTTTTTCACCCCTCCACTTT
few | TRBD1 | TRBJ2-4 | TRBV24-1 | CATSDFRDRVAKNIQYF | TGTGCCACCAGTGATTTCCGGGACAGGGTTGCCAAAAACATTCAGTACTTC
NA | NA | TRBJ2-7 | TRBV20-1 | CSARDGVTDPTGEQYF | TGCAGTGCTAGAGATGGGGTGACAGACCCGACTGGCGAGCAGTACTTC
many | NA | TRBJ2-2 | TRBV7-9 | CASSLRTVDTGELFF | TGTGCCAGCAGCTTAAGGACAGTTGACACCGGGGAGCTGTTTTTT
NA | NA | TRBJ2-2 | TRBV20-1 | CCATLIGTNTGELFF | TGCTGTGCTACTCTCATAGGGACTAACACCGGGGAGCTGTTTTTT
many | NA | TRBJ2-2 | TRBV29-1 | CSARRGLPNTGELFF | TGCAGCGCCCGAAGGGGACTTCCGAACACCGGGGAGCTGTTTTTT
many | NA | TRBJ1-2 | TRBV20-1 | CSGRWSSYGYTF | TGCAGTGGTCGATGGAGCTCCTATGGCTACACCTTC
NA | TRBD2 | TRBJ2-5 | TRBV5-1 | CASSPLQAGGQETQYF | TGCGCCAGCAGCCCGCTCCAAGCGGGAGGCCAAGAGACCCAGTACTTC
many | TRBD1 | TRBJ2-5 | TRBV5-1 | CASSATGPETQYF | TGCGCCAGCAGCGCGACAGGGCCAGAGACCCAGTACTTC
NA | NA | TRBJ2-7 | TRBV5-1 | CASSLPGLQYEQYF | TGCGCCAGCAGCCTCCCGGGACTCCAATACGAGCAGTACTTC
many | TRBD2 | TRBJ2-3 | TRBV5-4 | CASSPPAGRDTQYF | TGTGCCAGCAGCCCGCCAGCGGGAAGGGATACGCAGTATTTT
NA | NA | TRBJ2-7 | TRBV7-9 | CASSGGSGEQYF | TGTGCCAGCAGTGGGGGTAGCGGCGAGCAGTACTTC
many | NA | TRBJ2-3 | TRBV7-2 | CASLIPRRGRTDTQYF | TGTGCCAGTCTAATCCCCCGTCGGGGCCGCACAGATACGCAGTATTTT
NA | NA | TRBJ2-3 | TRBV5-8 | CASSLVGRPTDTQYF | TGTGCCAGCAGCTTGGTAGGCCGCCCCACAGATACGCAGTATTTT
few | NA | TRBJ2-1 | TRBV27 | CASSSDPYNEQFF | TGTGCCAGCAGTTCAGATCCATACAATGAGCAGTTCTTC
many | TRBD2 | TRBJ2-3 | TRBV9 | CASSVVGLAGGPTDTQYF | TGTGCCAGCAGCGTAGTAGGGTTAGCGGGAGGGCCCACAGATACGCAGTATTTT
many | NA | TRBJ2-1 | TRBV12-3/TRBV12-4 | CASSSLSEQFF | TGTGCCAGCAGCTCCCTCTCTGAGCAGTTCTTC
few | NA | TRBJ2-1 | TRBV16 | CAALIHNEQFF | TGTGCCGCCCTAATCCACAATGAGCAGTTCTTC
many | TRBD1 | TRBJ2-7 | TRBV19 | CASSIGGQYYEQYF | TGTGCCAGTAGTATAGGGGGACAGTACTACGAGCAGTACTTC
many | NA | TRBJ2-1 | TRBV10-3 | CAIRDYSYNEQFF | TGTGCCATCAGAGATTACTCCTACAATGAGCAGTTCTTC
NA | NA | TRBJ2-1 | TRBV30 | CAWNWASPDNEQFF | TGTGCCTGGAATTGGGCCAGCCCAGACAATGAGCAGTTCTTC
NA | NA | TRBJ2-1 | TRBV4-3 | CASSQEYPKEQFF | TGCGCCAGCAGCCAAGAGTACCCCAAGGAGCAGTTCTTC
many | TRBD1 | TRBJ2-1 | TRBV4-1 | CASSQFGGQGGNEQFF | TGCGCCAGCAGCCAATTTGGCGGACAGGGGGGTAATGAGCAGTTCTTC
many | TRBD2 | TRBJ2-7 | TRBV11-1 | CASSFSVAGGPLSSYEQYF | TGTGCCAGCAGCTTTTCCGTGGCGGGAGGGCCCCTTAGCTCCTACGAGCAGTACTTC
many | NA | TRBJ2-7 | TRBV5-5 | CASSLVFQGSYEQYF | TGTGCCAGCAGCTTGGTCTTCCAGGGGTCCTACGAGCAGTACTTC
many | NA | TRBJ2-7 | TRBV3-1 | CASSQLYAREQYF | TGTGCCAGCAGCCAATTATACGCACGGGAGCAGTACTTC
many | NA | TRBJ2-7 | TRBV5-1 | CASSLDREGREQYF | TGCGCCAGCAGCTTGGACAGGGAAGGGCGCGAGCAGTACTTC
NA | TRBD2 | TRBJ2-2 | TRBV11-2 | CASSLESWLAGGPGELFF | TGTGCCAGCAGCTTAGAGTCGTGGCTAGCGGGAGGCCCCGGGGAGCTGTTTTTT